A single TCR beta chain is shown here with its context. Because the CDR3 is missing its conserved closing phenylalanine or tryptophan, this is likely a read error. Amplification targeted TCR beta CDR3 regions from RNA transcripts. TCR CDR3 underwent first-round RT-PCR with the HTBI primer set. Each CDR3 protein is one row after TCRdb ran MiXCR on the multiplex PCR reads. Here the sample spans roughly 700,000 distinct CDR3 sequences, roughly 15% being singletons. The sample belongs to a study of T cells in Graves' hyperthyroidism and ophthalmopathy. The CDR3 contains 21 residues. The germline V gene has CDR1 SGHRS and CDR2 YFSETQ. V was clipped by 1 base and J by 0 bases; unmatched bases: 13.

The source is a woman between 18 and 29 years old with Graves' hyperthyroidism. Material for sequencing was blood. The genes are TRBV5-1 and TRBJ2-1; 13 positions agree with TRBD2. For the CDR3, the DNA is TGCGCCAGCAGCTTGCCTCTTCAGACTAGCGGGAGGTCTAGCTCCTACAATGAGCAGTTCCTC. It encodes CASSLPLQTSGRSSSYNEQFL.